This T cell receptor (beta chain) was recovered during a study of T cells in Graves' hyperthyroidism and ophthalmopathy. This clonotype showed up many times. Its antigen is currently unknown. General study results and limits: Most clonotypes that expanded in the thyroid above 0.001 also showed up in blood.

Amplification of TCR beta CDR3 regions was performed using RNA transcripts as template. First-round RT-PCR with HTBI primers amplified the TCR CDR3 region. MiXCR, run by TCRdb on the multiplex PCR reads, gives a single entry per CDR3 protein. The sample shows approximately 350,000 distinct CDR3 sequences, nearly 15% of them seen only once. Per the germline V gene, CDR1 is SGHRS and CDR2 is YFSETQ. V dropped 7 bases and J dropped 5; count of bases not matched to a gene: 3. The CDR3 is 14 residues long. This rearrangement joins TRBV5-1 to TRBJ2-2; 12 bases are a match to TRBD2. The TCR sequence derives from an older woman with Graves' ophthalmopathy. Material for sequencing was blood. The CDR3, as DNA: TGCGCCAGCGCACTAGCGGGAGGTACCGGGGAGCTGTTTTTT. The encoded protein is CASALAGGTGELFF.